This T cell receptor (beta chain) was sequenced in a study of regulatory T cells in long-lasting Graves disease. Trimming stripped 4 bases from V and 6 bases from J, with 9 bases between. This CDR3 spans 12 amino acids. From germline, CDR1 is KGHSH and CDR2 LQKENI. This clonotype occurred many times. Described time point: newly diagnosed GD, antithyroid drugs for less than 3 months. There was RNA extracted from PBMCs, and the TCR library was made from it. Investigators prepared the TCR beta libraries by applying iRepertoire HTBI primers and Arm-PCR of CDR3 regions. TCRdb reprocessed the multiplex PCR reads with MiXCR, giving one entry per CDR3 protein. The sample has roughly 520,000 distinct CDR3 sequences; more than 10% are singletons. In addition, the sample was reused for a study of T cells in Graves' hyperthyroidism and ophthalmopathy. From that paper: The definition of stable Graves' hyperthyroidism was no ophthalmopathy progression within 18 months. The model identified upcoming ophthalmopathy a median around 7.1 months ahead of onset.

The genes are TRBV18 and TRBJ2-5; D is uncertain. This clonotype was obtained from a woman between 25 and 40 years old with Graves disease. The starting material was peripheral blood mononuclear cells (PBMCs), obtained at new diagnosis, from a patient treated with antithyroid drugs. The CDR3 nucleotides are TGTGCCAGCTCACTTCCTTTGAAGACCCAGTACTTC. Its translation is CASSLPLKTQYF.